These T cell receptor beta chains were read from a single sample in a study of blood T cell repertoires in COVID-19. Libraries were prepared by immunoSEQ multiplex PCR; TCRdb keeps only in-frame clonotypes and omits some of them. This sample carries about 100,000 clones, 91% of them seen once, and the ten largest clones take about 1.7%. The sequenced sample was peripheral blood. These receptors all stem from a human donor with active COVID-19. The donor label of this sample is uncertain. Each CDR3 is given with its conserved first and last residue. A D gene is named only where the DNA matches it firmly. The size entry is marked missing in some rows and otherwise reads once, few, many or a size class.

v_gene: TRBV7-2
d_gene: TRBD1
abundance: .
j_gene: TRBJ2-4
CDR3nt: TGTGCCAGCAGCTTCGATCCGGGACAGGGGAACATTCAGTACTTC
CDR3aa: CASSFDPGQGNIQYF

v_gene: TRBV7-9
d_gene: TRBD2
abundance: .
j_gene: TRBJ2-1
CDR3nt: TGTGCCAGCGAGGCTAGCGGGGAGAATGAGCAGTTCTTC
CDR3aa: CASEASGENEQFF

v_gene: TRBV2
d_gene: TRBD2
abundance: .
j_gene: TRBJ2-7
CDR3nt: TGTGCCAGCAGTTCTGAGCGGGGGGGCTCCTACGAGCAGTACTTC
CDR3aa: CASSSERGGSYEQYF

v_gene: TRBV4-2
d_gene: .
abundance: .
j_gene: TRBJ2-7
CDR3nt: TGTGCCAGCAGCCAAGATAGCCCCCACAAGGTTCGGGGGTACGAGCAGTACTTC
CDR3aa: CASSQDSPHKVRGYEQYF

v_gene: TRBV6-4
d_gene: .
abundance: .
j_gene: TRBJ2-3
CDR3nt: TGTGCCAGCAGTGAATCCGGAGCAAGCTCAGATACGCAGTATTTT
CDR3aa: CASSESGASSDTQYF

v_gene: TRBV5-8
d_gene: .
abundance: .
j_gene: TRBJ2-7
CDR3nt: TGTGCCAGCGACACACCGGTTTCAGTTTCCTACGAGCAGTACTTC
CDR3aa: CASDTPVSVSYEQYF

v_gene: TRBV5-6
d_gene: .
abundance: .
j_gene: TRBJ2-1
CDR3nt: TGTGCCAGCAGCGGGGGCTCCCTAGAGCAGTTCTTC
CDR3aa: CASSGGSLEQFF

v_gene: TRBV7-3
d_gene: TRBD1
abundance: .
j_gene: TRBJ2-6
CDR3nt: TGTGCCAGCAGCTACATTCCGGGACAGGGCCTCTCTGGGGCCAACGTCCTGACTTTC
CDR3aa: CASSYIPGQGLSGANVLTF

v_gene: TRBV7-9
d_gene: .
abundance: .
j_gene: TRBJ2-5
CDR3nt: TGTGCCAGCAGCCAACTAGGGGAGACCCAGTACTTC
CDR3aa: CASSQLGETQYF

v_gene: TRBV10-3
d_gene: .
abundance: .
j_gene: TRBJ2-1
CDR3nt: .
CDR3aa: CAISILAGGSYNEQFF

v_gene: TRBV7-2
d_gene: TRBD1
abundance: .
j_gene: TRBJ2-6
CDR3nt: TGTGCCAGCAGCTTAGGCGGGACAGGCCTTGGCTCTGGGGCCAACGTCCTGACTTTC
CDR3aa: CASSLGGTGLGSGANVLTF

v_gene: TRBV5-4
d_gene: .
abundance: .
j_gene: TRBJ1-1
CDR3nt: TGTGCCAGCAGCCCTAAACAGGGAATGAACACTGAAGCTTTCTTT
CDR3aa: CASSPKQGMNTEAFF

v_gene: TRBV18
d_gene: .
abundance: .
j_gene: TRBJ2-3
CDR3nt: TGTGCCAGCTCACCACGACAGGGGAGGGGAACAGATACGCAGTATTTT
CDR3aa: CASSPRQGRGTDTQYF

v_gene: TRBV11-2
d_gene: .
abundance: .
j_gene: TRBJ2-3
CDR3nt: TGTGCCAGCAGCCCCGCCCGGGATACGCAGTATTTT
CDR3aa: CASSPARDTQYF

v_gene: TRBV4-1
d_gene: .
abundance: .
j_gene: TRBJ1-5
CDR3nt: TGCGCCAGCAGCCTACTAGGTGGTAGCAATCAGCCCCAGCATTTT
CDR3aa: CASSLLGGSNQPQHF

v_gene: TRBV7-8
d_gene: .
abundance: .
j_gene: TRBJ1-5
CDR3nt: TGTGCCAGCAGCCCCCAGCCCCGACGGGGTAATCAGCCCCAGCATTTT
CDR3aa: CASSPQPRRGNQPQHF

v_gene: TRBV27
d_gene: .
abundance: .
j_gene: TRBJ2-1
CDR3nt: TGTGCCAGCAGTTTTAGCTCCTACAATGAGCAGTTCTTC
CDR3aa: CASSFSSYNEQFF

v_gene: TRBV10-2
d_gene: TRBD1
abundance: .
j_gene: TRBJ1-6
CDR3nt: TGCGCCAGCAGGCCCGACAGGGCCCCCTATAATTCACCCCTCCACTTT
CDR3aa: CASRPDRAPYNSPLHF

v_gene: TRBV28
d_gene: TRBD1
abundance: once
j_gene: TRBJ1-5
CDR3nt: TGTGCCAGCAGTTTTGGCAGGGGGCGCCAGCCCCAGCATTTT
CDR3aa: CASSFGRGRQPQHF

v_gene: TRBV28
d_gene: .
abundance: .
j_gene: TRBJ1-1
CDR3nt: TGTGCCAGCGCCCCGGCAGGGGTTGAAGCTTTCTTT
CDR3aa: CASAPAGVEAFF

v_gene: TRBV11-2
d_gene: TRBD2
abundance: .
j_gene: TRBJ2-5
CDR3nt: TGTGCCAGCAGCACGACTAGCGGGGGCGTTTTGGAGACCCAGTACTTC
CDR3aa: CASSTTSGGVLETQYF

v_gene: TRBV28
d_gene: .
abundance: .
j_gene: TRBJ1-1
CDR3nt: TGTGCCAGCATCGTCCCTGGGAGTTACACTGAAGCTTTCTTT
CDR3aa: CASIVPGSYTEAFF

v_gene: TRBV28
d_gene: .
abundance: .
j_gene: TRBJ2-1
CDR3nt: TGTGCCAGCAGTCCCCCCCAGGGTTCCAATGAGCAGTTCTTC
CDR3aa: CASSPPQGSNEQFF

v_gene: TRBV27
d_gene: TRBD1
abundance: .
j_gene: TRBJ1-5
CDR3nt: TGTGCCAGCAGGCAGGGGGTACAGCAGCCCCAGCATTTT
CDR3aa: CASRQGVQQPQHF

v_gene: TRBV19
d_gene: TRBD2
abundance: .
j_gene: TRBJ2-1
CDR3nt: TGTGCCAGTAGTATGACCCCTACTAGCGGGCCCACCTACAATGAGCAGTTCTTC
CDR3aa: CASSMTPTSGPTYNEQFF

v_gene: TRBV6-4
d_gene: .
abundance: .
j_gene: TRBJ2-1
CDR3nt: TGTGCCAGCAGTGCACAGGGTTACAATGAGCAGTTCTTC
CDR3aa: CASSAQGYNEQFF

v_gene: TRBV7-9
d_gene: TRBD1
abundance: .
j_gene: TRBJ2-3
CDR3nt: TGTGCCAGCAGCCGGACAGGGGGCCCCCTTAGCACAGATACGCAGTATTTT
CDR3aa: CASSRTGGPLSTDTQYF

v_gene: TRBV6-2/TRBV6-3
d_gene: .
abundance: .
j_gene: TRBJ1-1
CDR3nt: TGTGCCAGCAGTCTCGATGGGCAGGGGAGCTTGGACACTGAAGCTTTCTTT
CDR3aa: CASSLDGQGSLDTEAFF

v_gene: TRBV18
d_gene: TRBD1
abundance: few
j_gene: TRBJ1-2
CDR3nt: TGTGCCAGCTCACTGGACAGGGGAGGTGAGGATGGCTACACCTTC
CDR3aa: CASSLDRGGEDGYTF

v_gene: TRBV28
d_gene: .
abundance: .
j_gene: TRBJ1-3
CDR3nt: TGTGCCAGCAGTTTTAGAGGAAACACCATATATTTT
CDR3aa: CASSFRGNTIYF

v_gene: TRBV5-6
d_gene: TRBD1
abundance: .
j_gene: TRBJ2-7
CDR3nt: TGTGCCAGCAGCTTACCGGGACAGGGTATGCACGAGCAGTACTTC
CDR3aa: CASSLPGQGMHEQYF

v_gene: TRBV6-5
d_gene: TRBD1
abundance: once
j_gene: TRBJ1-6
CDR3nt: TGTGCCAGCAGGCCCGGACAGGGGAATTCACCCCTCCACTTT
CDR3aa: CASRPGQGNSPLHF

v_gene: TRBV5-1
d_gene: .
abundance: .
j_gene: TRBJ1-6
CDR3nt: TGCGCCAGCAGCTTGGGCGACATGTATAATTCACCCCTCCACTTT
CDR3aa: CASSLGDMYNSPLHF

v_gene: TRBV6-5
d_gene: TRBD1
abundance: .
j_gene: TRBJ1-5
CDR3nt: TGTGCCAGCAGTCAAACCGGGACAGGGGGTCAGCCCCAGCATTTT
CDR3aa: CASSQTGTGGQPQHF

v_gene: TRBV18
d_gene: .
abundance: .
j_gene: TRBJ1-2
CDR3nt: TGTGCCAGCTCACCACTCCCCCCCGAACCCCAGAACTATGGCTACACCTTC
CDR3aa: CASSPLPPEPQNYGYTF

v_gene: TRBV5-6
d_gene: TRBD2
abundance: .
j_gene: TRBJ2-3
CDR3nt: TGTGCCAGCAGCTTGGGACTAGCCGAAGATACGCAGTATTTT
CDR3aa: CASSLGLAEDTQYF

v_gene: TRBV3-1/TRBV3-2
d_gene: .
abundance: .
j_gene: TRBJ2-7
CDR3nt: TGTGCCAGCAGCCGCGGCGCGAGGACCTACGAGCAGTACTTC
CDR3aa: CASSRGARTYEQYF

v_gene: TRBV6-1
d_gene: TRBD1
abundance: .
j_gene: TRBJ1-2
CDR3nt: TGTGCCAGCAGTGAAGCAGGGGACAGGGGTTATGGCTACACCTTC
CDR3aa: CASSEAGDRGYGYTF

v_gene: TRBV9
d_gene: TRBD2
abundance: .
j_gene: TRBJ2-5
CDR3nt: TGTGCCAGCAGCATAAGCGGGGGGGCAATAGAGACCCAGTACTTC
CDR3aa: CASSISGGAIETQYF

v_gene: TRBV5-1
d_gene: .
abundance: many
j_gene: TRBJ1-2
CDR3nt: TGCGCCAGCAGCTCGACCCCCGACAGCCTCTATGGCTACACCTTC
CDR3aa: CASSSTPDSLYGYTF

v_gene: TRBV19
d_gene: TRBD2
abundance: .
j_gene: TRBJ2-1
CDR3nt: TGTGCCAGTAGTATGGCGGGACTACGTTTGGGTGAGCAGTTCTTC
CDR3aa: CASSMAGLRLGEQFF

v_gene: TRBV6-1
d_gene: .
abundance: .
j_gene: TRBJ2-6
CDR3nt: TGTGCCAGCAGTGAATTGAGCTCTGGGGCCAACGTCCTGACTTTC
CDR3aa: CASSELSSGANVLTF

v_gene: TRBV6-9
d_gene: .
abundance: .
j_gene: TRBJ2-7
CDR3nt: TGTGCCAGCATCGGTAGTGTCTTGCCCTACGAGCAGTACTTC
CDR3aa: CASIGSVLPYEQYF

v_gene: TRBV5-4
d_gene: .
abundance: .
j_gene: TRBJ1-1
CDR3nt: TGTGCCAGCAGCCGCGGGACGAACACTGAAGCTTTCTTT
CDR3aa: CASSRGTNTEAFF

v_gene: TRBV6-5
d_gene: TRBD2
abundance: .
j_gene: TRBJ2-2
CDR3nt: TGTGCCACCTTGGGACTAGCGGGGCCTACCGGGGAGCTGTTTTTT
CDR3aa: CATLGLAGPTGELFF

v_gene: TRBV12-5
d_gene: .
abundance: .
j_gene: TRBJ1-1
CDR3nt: TGTGCTAGTGGTTTGGTAACCATAATCGACAGGACTGGGACGACTGAAGCTTTCTTT
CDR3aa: CASGLVTIIDRTGTTEAFF

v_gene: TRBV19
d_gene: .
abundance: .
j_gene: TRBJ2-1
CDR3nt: TGTGCCAGTAGTATGGAACTAGGCGATGAGCAGTTCTTC
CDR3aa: CASSMELGDEQFF